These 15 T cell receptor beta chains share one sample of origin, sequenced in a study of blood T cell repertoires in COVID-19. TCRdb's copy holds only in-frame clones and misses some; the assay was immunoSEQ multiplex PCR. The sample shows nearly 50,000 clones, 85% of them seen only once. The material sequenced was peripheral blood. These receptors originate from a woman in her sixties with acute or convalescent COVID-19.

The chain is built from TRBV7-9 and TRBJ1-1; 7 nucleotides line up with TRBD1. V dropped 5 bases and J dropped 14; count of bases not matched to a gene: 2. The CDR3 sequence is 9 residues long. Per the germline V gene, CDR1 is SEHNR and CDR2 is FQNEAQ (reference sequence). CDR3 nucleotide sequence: TGTGCCAGCAGCGCGACAGGGTTCTTT. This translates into CASSATGFF.

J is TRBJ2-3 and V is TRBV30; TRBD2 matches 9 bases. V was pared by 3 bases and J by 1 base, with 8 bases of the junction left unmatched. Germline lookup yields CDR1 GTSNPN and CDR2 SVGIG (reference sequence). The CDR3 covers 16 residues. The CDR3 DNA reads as TGTGCCTGGAGAGCGGGAGGTTTAAGGGGCACAGATACGCAGTATTTT. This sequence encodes CAWRAGGLRGTDTQYF.

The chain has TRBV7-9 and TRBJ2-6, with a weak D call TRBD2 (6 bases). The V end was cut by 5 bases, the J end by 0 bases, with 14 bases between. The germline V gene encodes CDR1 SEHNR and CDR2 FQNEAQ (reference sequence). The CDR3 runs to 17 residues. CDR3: CASSLHRGSSGANVLTF. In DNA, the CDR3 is TGTGCCAGCAGCCTCCATCGGGGGAGCTCTGGGGCCAACGTCCTGACTTTC.

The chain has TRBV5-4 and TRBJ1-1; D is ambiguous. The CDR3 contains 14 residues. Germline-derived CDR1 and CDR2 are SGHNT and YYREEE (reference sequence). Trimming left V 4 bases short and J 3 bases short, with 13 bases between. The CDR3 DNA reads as TGTGCCAGCAGCCGTCCGGGTGGTGACACTGAAGCTTTCTTT. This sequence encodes CASSRPGGDTEAFF.

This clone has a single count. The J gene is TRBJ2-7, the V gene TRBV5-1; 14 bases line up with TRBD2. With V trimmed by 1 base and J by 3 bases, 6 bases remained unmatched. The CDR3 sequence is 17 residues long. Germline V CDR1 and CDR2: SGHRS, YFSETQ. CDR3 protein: CASSLIGLAGGNYEQYF. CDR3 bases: TGCGCCAGCAGCTTGATTGGACTAGCGGGGGGTAACTACGAGCAGTACTTC.

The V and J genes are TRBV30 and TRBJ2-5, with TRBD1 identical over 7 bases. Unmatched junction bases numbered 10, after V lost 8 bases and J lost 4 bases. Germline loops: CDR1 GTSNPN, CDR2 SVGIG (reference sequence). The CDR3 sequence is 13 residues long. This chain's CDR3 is CARGTGVRETQYF. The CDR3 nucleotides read TGTGCCAGAGGCACAGGGGTCCGAGAGACCCAGTACTTC.

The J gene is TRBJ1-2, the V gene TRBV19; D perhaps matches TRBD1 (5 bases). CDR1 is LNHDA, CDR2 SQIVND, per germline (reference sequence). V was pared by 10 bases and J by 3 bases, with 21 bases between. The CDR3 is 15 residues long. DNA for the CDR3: TGTGCCACCCACCCCTTGGAAGGGGCACACTATGGCTACACCTTC. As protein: CATHPLEGAHYGYTF.

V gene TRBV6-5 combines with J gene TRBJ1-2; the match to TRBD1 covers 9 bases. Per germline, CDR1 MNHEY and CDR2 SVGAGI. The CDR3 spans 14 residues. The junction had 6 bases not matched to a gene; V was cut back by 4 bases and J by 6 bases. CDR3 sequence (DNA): TGTGCCAGCAGTTTGACAGGGGGTAAGGATGGCTACACCTTC. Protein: CASSLTGGKDGYTF.

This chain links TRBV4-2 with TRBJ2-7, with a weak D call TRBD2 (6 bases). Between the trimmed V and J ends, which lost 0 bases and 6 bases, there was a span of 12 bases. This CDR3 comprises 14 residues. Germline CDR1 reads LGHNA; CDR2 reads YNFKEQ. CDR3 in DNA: TGTGCCAGCAGCCAAGAAGCGGGTCGGGTCGAGCAGTACTTC. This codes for CASSQEAGRVEQYF.

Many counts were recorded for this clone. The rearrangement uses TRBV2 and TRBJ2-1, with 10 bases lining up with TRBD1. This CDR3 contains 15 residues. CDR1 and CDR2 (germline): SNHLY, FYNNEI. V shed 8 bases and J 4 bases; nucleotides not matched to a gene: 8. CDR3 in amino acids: CASEEDRGGYNEQFF. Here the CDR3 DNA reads TGTGCCAGCGAAGAGGACAGGGGGGGATACAATGAGCAGTTCTTC.

The DNA for the CDR3 is TGTGCCAGCAGCCTGAACAGGCTCCAGGGGGGTGAAGCTTTCTTT. Protein: CASSLNRLQGGEAFF. V usage is TRBV5-6 and J usage is TRBJ1-1; 7 bases map to TRBD1. V lost 4 bases and J lost 7; bases outside the gene matches: 13. The CDR3 runs 15 residues. Germline CDR1 and CDR2: SGHDT and YYEEEE.

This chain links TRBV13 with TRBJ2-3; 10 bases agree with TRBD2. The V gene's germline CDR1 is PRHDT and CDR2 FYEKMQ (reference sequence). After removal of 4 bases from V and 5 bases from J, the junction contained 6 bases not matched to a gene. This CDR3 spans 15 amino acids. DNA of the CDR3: TGTGCCAGCAGCTCCGGACTAGCGGCGGGAGATACGCAGTATTTT. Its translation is CASSSGLAAGDTQYF. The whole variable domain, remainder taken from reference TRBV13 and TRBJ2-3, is AAGVIQSPRHLIKEKRETATLKCYPIPRHDTVYWYQQGPGQDPQFLISFYEKMQSDKGSIPDRFSAQQFSDYHSELNMSSLELGDSALYFCASSSGLAAGDTQYFGPGTRLTVL.

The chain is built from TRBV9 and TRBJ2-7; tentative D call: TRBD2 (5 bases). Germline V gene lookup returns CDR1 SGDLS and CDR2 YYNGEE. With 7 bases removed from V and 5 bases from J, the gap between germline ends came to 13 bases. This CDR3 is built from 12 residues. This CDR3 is CASGSTRDEQYF. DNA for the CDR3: TGTGCCAGCGGGAGTACTAGGGACGAGCAGTACTTC.

Here the CDR3 reads CASSARFAPGELFF. As DNA, the CDR3 is TGTGCCAGCAGTGCTAGGTTTGCTCCCGGGGAGCTGTTTTTT. The rearrangement uses TRBV2 and TRBJ2-2; D uncertain. The CDR3 loop spans 14 amino acids. The germline V and J ends were trimmed by 4 bases and 6 bases, with 12 bases remaining between them. Per the germline V gene, CDR1 is SNHLY and CDR2 is FYNNEI.

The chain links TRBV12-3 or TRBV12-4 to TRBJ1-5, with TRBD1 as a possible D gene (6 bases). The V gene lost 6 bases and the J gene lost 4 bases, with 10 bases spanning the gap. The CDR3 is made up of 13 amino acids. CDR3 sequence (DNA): TGTGCCAGCAGGCCCACAGGGAATCAGCCCCAGCATTTT. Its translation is CASRPTGNQPQHF.